The 20 T cell receptor beta chains below were found in one sample sequenced in a study of response to subunit inactivated influenza vaccine. TCRdb itself ran the RT-PCR reads through MiXCR, one entry per CDR3 protein. This sample has 400,000 to 550,000 distinct CDR3 sequences; about 25% occur once, and the top ten carry approximately 2%. The specimen was CD4+ T cells sorted from PBMCs, collected approximately 5 days after vaccination. The receptors shown here come from a man between 50 and 59 years old who received an inactivated influenza vaccine.

The V gene is TRBV5-1, the J gene TRBJ1-6; unclear D gene. V dropped 0 bases and J dropped 11 bases, with 12 bases sitting between them. Germline V lookup: CDR1 SGHRS, CDR2 YFSETQ. This CDR3 is built from 14 residues. CDR3 protein: CASSLVPGQPPLHF. The DNA of the CDR3 is TGCGCCAGCAGCTTGGTTCCAGGCCAACCACCCCTCCACTTT.

The chain combines TRBV18 with TRBJ2-3; 7 bases are a match to TRBD2. With V trimmed by 3 bases and J by 2 bases, 5 bases remained unmatched. CDR1 and CDR2 from the germline V gene are KGHSH and LQKENI. CDR3 length: 15 residues. The CDR3, as DNA: TGTGCCAGCTCACCTACTAGCGTACACACAGATACGCAGTATTTT. Its protein product is CASSPTSVHTDTQYF.

This clonotype appeared many times. The V call is TRBV7-8, the J call TRBJ2-3; 7 bases are shared with TRBD2. This CDR3 is 14 amino acids long. J was trimmed by 0 bases and V by 6 bases; bases with no gene match: 3. CDR1 is SGHVS, CDR2 FQNEAQ, per germline. The CDR3 DNA is TGTGCCAGCAGACTAGCGAGAAGCACAGATACGCAGTATTTT. Amino acid sequence: CASRLARSTDTQYF.

This sequence joins TRBV25-1 and TRBJ2-3, with 7 bases aligning to TRBD2. V lost 5 bases and J lost 4; bases outside the gene matches: 3. The V gene's germline CDR1 is MGHDK and CDR2 SYGVNS. The CDR3 contains 13 residues. CDR3 protein: CASSTSEPDTQYF. The DNA for the CDR3 is TGTGCCAGCAGTACTAGCGAACCAGATACGCAGTATTTT.

The chain carries TRBV24-1 and TRBJ2-4, with D possibly matching TRBD1 (5 bases). V was trimmed by 4 bases and J by 5 bases, leaving 11 bases between them. CDR3 length: 14 residues. Germline V gives CDR1 KGHDR, CDR2 SFDVKD. The CDR3, as DNA: TGTGCCACCAGTGACGCAGGGTGGGAAAACATTCAGTACTTC. Protein: CATSDAGWENIQYF.

The table lists this clonotype with a few counts. The chain employs TRBV7-9 and TRBJ2-2, with D possibly matching TRBD1 (5 bases). The ends were cut back, 10 bases at V and 10 bases at J, with 19 bases in the middle. CDR3 length equals 13 residues. Germline lookup yields CDR1 SEHNR and CDR2 FQNEAQ (reference sequence). The CDR3 reads CATPIGAREELFF. In nucleotides, the CDR3 is TGTGCCACCCCTATTGGGGCTAGAGAGGAGCTGTTTTTT.

There are a few counts of this clonotype. The gene calls are TRBV12-3 or TRBV12-4 and TRBJ1-2; D call uncertain. Trimming removed 3 bases at V and 4 bases at J, with 9 bases between. This CDR3 is built from 13 residues. CDR3 DNA sequence: TGTGCCAGCAGTTTTAAGGTTACCTATGGCTACACCTTC. Translating it yields CASSFKVTYGYTF.

This chain connects TRBV7-6 to TRBJ2-5; TRBD2 agrees at 7 bases. Germline V gene lookup returns CDR1 SGHVS and CDR2 FNYEAQ. The trim removed 5 bases at V and 2 bases at J, leaving 11 bases unmatched. The CDR3 runs 16 residues. CDR3 DNA: TGTGCCAGCAGCCGAGGGGTAAAAGCGGGACAAGAGACCCAGTACTTC. Translation: CASSRGVKAGQETQYF.

J is TRBJ1-2 and V is TRBV12-3 or TRBV12-4, with 8 bases that match TRBD1. J was trimmed by 6 bases and V by 3 bases; bases with no gene match: 9. This CDR3 spans 15 amino acids. CDR3 nucleotide sequence: TGTGCCAGCAGTTTTAGTTACAGGGGGAAGAATGGCTACACCTTC. Translation: CASSFSYRGKNGYTF.

This sequence joins TRBV20-1 and TRBJ1-2, with 9 bases that match TRBD1. This CDR3 spans 14 amino acids. J gave up 3 bases and V 3 bases, and 5 bases lay outside the gene matches. Germline V gene sequence: CDR1 DFQATT, CDR2 SNEGSKA (reference sequence). CDR3 loop: CSASTRTGDYGYTF. CDR3 nucleotide sequence: TGCAGTGCTAGCACCAGGACAGGGGACTATGGCTACACCTTC.

This clonotype has a handful of counts. This chain uses TRBV7-2 with TRBJ1-2; the D gene is possibly TRBD1 (6 bases). Looked up from germline, CDR1 is SGHTA and CDR2 is FQGNSA. Trimming cost V 4 bases and J 5 bases, with 20 bases left between them. The CDR3 extends over 16 amino acids. For the CDR3, the DNA is TGTGCCAGCAGCTCCCCCCTGGCAGGGGTGAGATATGGCTACACCTTC. It specifies CASSSPLAGVRYGYTF.

This chain connects TRBV12-3 or TRBV12-4 to TRBJ1-6; possibly TRBD1 for D (6 bases). The CDR3 has 16 amino acids. V lost 1 base, J lost 10 bases, and 17 bases lay in between. CDR3 loop: CASSLGTGQGYSPLHF. CDR3 DNA: TGTGCCAGCAGTTTAGGAACAGGGCAGGGGTACTCACCCCTCCACTTT.

About this clonotype: One base away lies a much larger clone, so this may be a sequencing read error. J is TRBJ2-1 and V is TRBV2, with D maybe TRBD2 (5 bases). CDR1 and CDR2 from the germline V gene are SNHLY and FYNNEI. This CDR3 spans 11 amino acids. The CDR3 protein is CASSGLNEQLF. In DNA, the CDR3 is TGTGCCAGCAGTGGACTAAATGAGCAGCTCTTC.

This chain links TRBV5-6 with TRBJ2-3, with 10 bases lining up with TRBD2. Germline V gene data show CDR1 as SGHDT and CDR2 as YYEEEE. This CDR3 spans 16 amino acids. The V and J ends lost 3 bases and 3 bases, in that order; junction bases with no gene match: 7. The CDR3 loop is CASSWRPLAGTDTQYF. The CDR3 coding sequence is TGTGCCAGCAGCTGGAGGCCACTAGCGGGGACAGATACGCAGTATTTT.

In this sample, this clonotype turned up many times. The rearrangement uses TRBV10-3 and TRBJ2-5; D is undetermined. Germline V gives CDR1 ENHRY, CDR2 SYGVKD. The CDR3 spans 13 residues. Deletions cut 4 bases from V and 2 bases from J, with 8 bases between. CDR3 bases: TGTGCCATCAGTGGTCACGGACAAGAGACCCAGTACTTC. This translates into CAISGHGQETQYF.

The chain joins TRBV19 to TRBJ1-6, with 9 bases fitting TRBD1. Germline assignment: CDR1 LNHDA and CDR2 SQIVND (reference sequence). The CDR3 consists of 13 residues. The V and J ends lost 10 bases and 9 bases, in that order; junction bases with no gene match: 7. Here the CDR3 DNA reads TGTGCCACCTCGGGACAGGGCGGTTCACCCCTCCACTTT. The encoded protein is CATSGQGGSPLHF.

Many counts were recorded for this clonotype. The chain recombines TRBV24-1 with TRBJ2-1, with 7 bases aligning to TRBD1. Per the germline V gene, CDR1 is KGHDR and CDR2 is SFDVKD. The CDR3 is 15 amino acids. J lost 2 bases, V lost 9 bases, and 9 bases had no gene match. CDR3 amino acids: CATAKTGSPYNEQFF. CDR3 bases: TGTGCCACCGCGAAGACAGGGAGTCCCTACAATGAGCAGTTCTTC.

This rearrangement joins TRBV13 to TRBJ2-7; TRBD2 aligns across 13 bases. V was pared by 2 bases and J by 4 bases, with 5 bases of the junction left unmatched. Germline CDR1 is PRHDT and CDR2 is FYEKMQ (reference sequence). This CDR3 has 16 amino acids. The chain's CDR3 is CASSLWGTSGEYEQYF. CDR3 bases: TGTGCCAGCAGCTTATGGGGGACTAGCGGGGAGTACGAGCAGTACTTC.

This clonotype was seen more than once but under ten times. The V and J genes are TRBV15 and TRBJ1-4; D perhaps matches TRBD1 (5 bases). The germline V gene has CDR1 LNHNV and CDR2 YYDKDF (reference sequence). V lost 5 bases, J lost 7 bases, and 8 bases lay in between. The CDR3 length is 12 residues. The CDR3 region has the DNA TGTGCCACCAGCGGGGGAGGTGAAAAACTGTTTTTT. Translating gives CATSGGGEKLFF.

This clonotype has only a few counts. The rearrangement joins TRBV4-3 to TRBJ2-7; D possibly corresponds to TRBD2 (5 bases). Germline values: CDR1 LGHNA, CDR2 YSLEER. The CDR3 spans 15 residues. V was shortened by 2 bases and J by 2 bases, with 13 bases between the two germline ends. CDR3 bases: TGCGCCAGCAGCCAAACAACGGGGTCTACCTACGAGCAGTACTTC. It yields the protein CASSQTTGSTYEQYF.